These 3 T cell receptor beta chains were sequenced from one sample in a study of T cells expressing NK-cell markers. TCRdb reanalyzed the 5' RACE reads and collapses them to one entry per CDR3 protein, without DNA. This table lists a few hundred thousand distinct CDR3 sequences. The sample taken for sequencing was blood T cells: a sorted CD56 or NKG2C T cell subset, CD4+ or CD8+ T cells, or bulk PBMC T cells (not recorded which). Receptors originate from a man aged 18 to 69 in good health.

The chain employs TRBV3-1 and TRBJ2-2; TCRdb's assignment of TRBD2 cannot be checked, as there is no DNA. The V gene's germline CDR1 is LGHDT and CDR2 YNNKEL (reference sequence). This CDR3 is built from 15 residues. Here the CDR3 reads CASSRGLVEIGELFF.

The CDR3 is CSVGGLLQETQYF. The chain employs TRBV29-1 and TRBJ2-5; TCRdb's D gene call, TRBD2, goes unchecked for lack of DNA. This CDR3 region has 13 residues. Germline CDR1 SQVTM, CDR2 ANQGSEA.

The CDR3 reads CASSPLVGEQYF. The V gene is TRBV18, the J gene TRBJ2-7. CDR1 KGHSH and CDR2 LQKENI come from the germline V gene. The CDR3 covers 12 residues. The variable domain in full, completed from reference TRBV18 and TRBJ2-7, reads NAGVMQNPRHLVRRRGQEARLRCSPMKGHSHVYWYRQLPEEGLKFMVYLQKENIIDESGMPKERFSAEFPKEGPSILRIQQVVRGDSAAYFCASSPLVGEQYFGPGTRLTVT.